This T cell receptor beta chain was identified during a study of shared clonotypes between healthy human individuals. The wider study: Donor ages ranged 18 to 49 years: a couple of women, a few men.

A note on this clone: Antigen specificity is unknown.

Study-level findings and limits: Clonotypes that were shared across four donors made up approximately 5% of naive CD4 clonotypes. Blood alone was sampled, and tissue repertoires likely differ.

The J segment lost 4 bases and the V segment lost 4 bases, leaving 17 bases of the junction unmatched. CDR3 length: 17 residues. Germline V CDR1 and CDR2: SGDLS, YYNGEE. Sequencing was at deep level. Sequencing was performed with immunoSEQ multiplex PCR; in TCRdb, only in-frame clones are kept and a portion is missing. The sample holds around 2,100,000 clones, less than 95% seen once. In the naive CD8 group, cells lacked CD45RO and were positively selected for CCR7, so terminally differentiated effector memory CD45RA+ cells were left out. Sequenced sample: naive CD8+ T cells sorted from blood. This receptor was identified in a young man in good health. The chain is built from TRBV9 and TRBJ2-7; 7 nucleotides match TRBD1. CDR3 sequence (DNA): TGTGCCAGCAGCCCCGGGACAGAGCTCACTGGGGTTTACGAGCAGTACTTC. Translation: CASSPGTELTGVYEQYF. Based on the CDR3 plus reference TRBV9 and TRBJ2-7, the full variable domain is DSGVTQTPKHLITATGQRVTLRCSPRSGDLSVYWYQQSLDQGLQFLIQYYNGEERAKGNILERFSAQQFPDLHSELNLSSLELGDSALYFCASSPGTELTGVYEQYFGPGTRLTVT.